The 15 T cell receptor beta chains reported below all come from one sample, sequenced in a study of cytomegalovirus exposure and HLA in healthy donors. 60 Vbeta and 13 Jbeta primers were used in PCR. TCRdb's copy holds only in-frame clones and misses some; the assay was immunoSEQ multiplex PCR. The sample holds hundreds of thousands of clones, approximately 82% seen once. Sequenced material: PBMCs. The receptors here all came from a middle-aged woman in good health and CMV-seronegative.

V and J are TRBV5-6 and TRBJ2-5; TRBD1 might be the D (5 bases). The DNA matches TRBJ2-7 better at its end, which makes the J call doubtful. Germline V CDR1 and CDR2: SGHDT, YYEEEE. The CDR3 totals 16 residues. The CDR3 is CASSLAPGKTSYEQYF. The CDR3 nucleotides are TGTGCCAGCAGCTTGGCCCCAGGGAAAACCTCCTACGAGCAGTACTTC.

This clone has just a few counts. This chain joins TRBV28 and TRBJ2-1; 8 bases line up with TRBD2. The V segment lost 4 bases and the J segment 5 bases; nucleotides outside the gene matches: 7. CDR3 length: 15 residues. Germline assignment: CDR1 MDHEN and CDR2 SYDVKM. The CDR3 here is CASSSGGALNNEQFF. CDR3 coding DNA: TGTGCCAGCAGTTCCGGGGGGGCTCTAAACAATGAGCAGTTCTTC.

This chain uses TRBV7-2 with TRBJ2-3; possible D gene TRBD2, 5 bases. The V gene's germline CDR1 is SGHTA and CDR2 FQGNSA. CDR3 length equals 14 residues. The V and J ends lost 2 bases and 4 bases respectively, with 10 bases between them. CDR3 nucleotide sequence: TGTGCCAGCAGCTTACGGACTGACCCAGATACGCAGTATTTT. It specifies CASSLRTDPDTQYF.

The chain carries TRBV7-3 and TRBJ2-1; the match to TRBD2 covers 14 bases. V gave up 5 bases and J gave up 10 bases; unmatched junction bases: 13. The CDR3 is 17 amino acids. Germline assignment: CDR1 SGHTA and CDR2 FQGTGA. CDR3 coding DNA: TGTGCCAGCAGCCGACTAGCGGGGGGGCAATTGTCAGGGGAGCAGTTCTTC. Its protein product is CASSRLAGGQLSGEQFF.

This sequence joins TRBV2 and TRBJ1-5, with TRBD1 matching 7 bases. Trimming at V came to 2 bases and at J to 3 bases, leaving 1 base not matched to a gene. CDR1 and CDR2 (germline): SNHLY, FYNNEI. This CDR3 spans 14 amino acids. The CDR3 DNA reads as TGTGCCAGCAGTGAAACAGGGGACAATCAGCCCCAGCATTTT. Amino acids: CASSETGDNQPQHF.

The chain employs TRBV7-2 and TRBJ2-2; 11 bases fit TRBD2. The length of the CDR3 is 18 residues. V shed 1 base, J shed 3 bases, and the junction held 7 bases outside the gene matches. Germline V gene lookup returns CDR1 SGHTA and CDR2 FQGNSA. The CDR3 loop reads CASSLGFSGGADTGELFF. The DNA of the CDR3 is TGTGCCAGCAGCTTAGGCTTTAGCGGGGGGGCAGACACCGGGGAGCTGTTTTTT.

The chain employs TRBV7-8 and TRBJ2-2; D may be TRBD2 (7 bases). Trimming pared 5 bases from V and 5 bases from J, leaving 15 bases between. Germline values: CDR1 SGHVS, CDR2 FQNEAQ. The CDR3 runs 15 residues. The CDR3 here is CASSERGGVTGELFF. CDR3 in DNA: TGTGCCAGCAGCGAAAGGGGGGGGGTTACCGGGGAGCTGTTTTTT.

The chain employs TRBV7-9 and TRBJ2-1; 7 bases map to TRBD1. V lost 1 base and J lost 0; bases outside the gene matches: 3. CDR1 and CDR2 from the germline V gene are SEHNR and FQNEAQ (reference sequence). The CDR3 totals 16 residues. CDR3 loop: CASSLGPGGSYNEQFF. The CDR3 DNA is TGTGCCAGCAGCTTAGGACCAGGGGGCTCCTACAATGAGCAGTTCTTC.

This sequence joins TRBV28 and TRBJ1-1, with D tentatively TRBD1 (6 bases). The CDR3 covers 15 residues. V was trimmed by 1 base and J by 1 base, leaving 10 bases between them. From germline, CDR1 is MDHEN and CDR2 SYDVKM. CDR3 loop: CASSLLNRANTEAFF. The DNA for the CDR3 is TGTGCCAGCAGTTTATTGAACAGGGCGAACACTGAAGCTTTCTTT.

This rearrangement joins TRBV4-1 to TRBJ1-6; D call uncertain. The CDR3 length is 16 residues. From germline, CDR1 is MGHRA and CDR2 YSYEKL. With 1 base removed from V and 7 bases from J, the gap between germline ends came to 14 bases. CDR3 residues: CASSQAGITPNSPLHF. CDR3 nucleotide sequence: TGCGCCAGCAGCCAAGCCGGGATAACCCCAAATTCACCCCTCCACTTT.

The CDR3 sequence is CASSYLQMAETQYF. CDR3 in DNA: TGTGCCAGCAGTTACCTACAGATGGCAGAGACCCAGTACTTC. The V and J genes are TRBV6-5 and TRBJ2-5; D gene ambiguous. In germline, CDR1 is MNHEY, CDR2 SVGAGI. The CDR3 spans 14 residues. Trimming pared 2 bases from V and 4 bases from J, leaving 11 bases between.

The CDR3: CTSSHSPAGLFHNEQFF. The DNA of the CDR3 is TGCACCAGCAGCCATTCTCCAGCGGGGCTATTTCACAATGAGCAGTTCTTC. The chain combines TRBV1 with TRBJ2-1; the D call in the table, TRBD2, was not verified against the DNA. TRBV1 is an annotated pseudogene. The CDR3 length is 17 residues.

The CDR3 protein is CASSLEQAPLGGTF. The CDR3 DNA is TGCGCCAGCAGCTTGGAACAGGCTCCGCTGGGCGGCACCTTC. The V call is TRBV5-1, the J call TRBJ1-2, with D possibly matching TRBD1 (5 bases). Per the germline V gene, CDR1 is SGHRS and CDR2 is YFSETQ. V was trimmed by 0 bases and J by 13 bases, leaving 19 bases between them. CDR3 size: 14 residues.

This clone is a singleton in its sample. The genes are TRBV6-5 and TRBJ1-1, with D maybe TRBD1 (6 bases). V lost 1 base, J lost 6 bases, and 15 bases lay in between. The CDR3 consists of 15 residues. Germline lookup yields CDR1 MNHEY and CDR2 SVGAGI. Here the CDR3 DNA reads TGTGCCAGCAGTTACTTCGACTACGAGGGGGCTGAAGCTTTCTTT. It specifies CASSYFDYEGAEAFF.

V is TRBV5-1 and J is TRBJ1-4, with a weak D call TRBD1 (6 bases). The length of the CDR3 is 15 residues. The V end was cut by 0 bases, the J end by 5 bases, with 11 bases between. The germline V gene encodes CDR1 SGHRS and CDR2 YFSETQ. Written as DNA, the CDR3 is TGCGCCAGCAGCTTGGCCCCACAGGGAAATGAAAAACTGTTTTTT. This sequence encodes CASSLAPQGNEKLFF.